This TCR beta chain is from a study of blood T cell repertoires in COVID-19. Background on the study: Researchers got acute and convalescent COVID-19 samples from the United States, Italy and Spain. PBMCs, B-cell-depleted T cells, or T cells provided the cDNA or gDNA that made up the material.

Trimming removed 4 bases from V and 0 bases from J, with 15 bases in between. CDR1 SEHNR and CDR2 FQNEAQ come from the germline V gene (reference sequence). The CDR3 sequence is 16 residues long. Profiling relied on immunoSEQ multiplex PCR, and the TCRdb table lists in-frame clones only, not all of them. The table lists about 57,000 clones, about nine tenths of them singletons. Patients at the Seattle site were enrolled during active infection and followed longitudinally. The TCR originated in a woman aged 80 or over with COVID-19, enrolled during active disease. This chain connects TRBV7-9 to TRBJ1-2, with D tentatively TRBD1 (6 bases). Sequenced: peripheral blood. The CDR3 DNA follows: TGTGCCAGCAGCTCTTCAGGACAGACAGCTAACTATGGCTACACCTTC. Protein sequence: CASSSSGQTANYGYTF.